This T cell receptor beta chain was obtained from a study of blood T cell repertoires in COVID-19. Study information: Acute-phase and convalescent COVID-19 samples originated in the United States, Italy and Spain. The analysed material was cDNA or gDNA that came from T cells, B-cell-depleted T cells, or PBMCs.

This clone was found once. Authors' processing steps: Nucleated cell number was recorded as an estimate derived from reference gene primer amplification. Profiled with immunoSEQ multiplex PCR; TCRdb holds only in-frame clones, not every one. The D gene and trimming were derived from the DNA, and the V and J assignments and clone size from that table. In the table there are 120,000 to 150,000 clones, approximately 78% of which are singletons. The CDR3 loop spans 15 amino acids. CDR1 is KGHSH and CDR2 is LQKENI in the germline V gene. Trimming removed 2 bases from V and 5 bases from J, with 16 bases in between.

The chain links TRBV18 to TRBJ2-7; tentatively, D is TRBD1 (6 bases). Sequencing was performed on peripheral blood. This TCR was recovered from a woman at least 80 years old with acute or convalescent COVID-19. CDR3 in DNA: TGTGCCAGCTCACCAAATCAGGGGTTTTTCAACGAGCAGTACTTC. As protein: CASSPNQGFFNEQYF.